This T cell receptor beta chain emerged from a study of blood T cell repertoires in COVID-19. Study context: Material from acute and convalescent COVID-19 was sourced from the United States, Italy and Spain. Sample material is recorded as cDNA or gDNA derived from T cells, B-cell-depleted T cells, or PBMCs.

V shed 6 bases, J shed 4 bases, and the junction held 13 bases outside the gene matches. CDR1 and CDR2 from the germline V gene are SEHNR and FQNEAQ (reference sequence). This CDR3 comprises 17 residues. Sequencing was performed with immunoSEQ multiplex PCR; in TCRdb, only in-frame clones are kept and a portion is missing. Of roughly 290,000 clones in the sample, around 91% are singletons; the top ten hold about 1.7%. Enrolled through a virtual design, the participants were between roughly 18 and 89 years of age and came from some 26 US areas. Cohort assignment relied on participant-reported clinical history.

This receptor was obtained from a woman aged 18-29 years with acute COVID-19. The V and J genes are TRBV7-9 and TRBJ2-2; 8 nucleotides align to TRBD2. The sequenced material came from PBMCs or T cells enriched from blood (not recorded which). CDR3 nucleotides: TGTGCCAGCAGACAAGGGGCCGGCGCGGGAGGCACCGGGGAGCTGTTTTTT. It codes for CASRQGAGAGGTGELFF.